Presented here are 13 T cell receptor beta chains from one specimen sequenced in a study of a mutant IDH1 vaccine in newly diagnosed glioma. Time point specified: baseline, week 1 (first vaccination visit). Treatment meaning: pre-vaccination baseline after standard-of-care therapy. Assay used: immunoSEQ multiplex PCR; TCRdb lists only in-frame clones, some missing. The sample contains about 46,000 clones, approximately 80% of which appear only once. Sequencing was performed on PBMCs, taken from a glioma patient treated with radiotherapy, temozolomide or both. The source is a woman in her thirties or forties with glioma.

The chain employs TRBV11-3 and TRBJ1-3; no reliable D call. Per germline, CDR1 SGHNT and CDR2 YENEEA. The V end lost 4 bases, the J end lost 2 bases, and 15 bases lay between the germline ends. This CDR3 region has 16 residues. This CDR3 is CASSSFPPGTGNTIYF. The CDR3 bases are TGTGCCAGCAGCTCATTCCCCCCCGGGACTGGAAACACCATATATTTT.

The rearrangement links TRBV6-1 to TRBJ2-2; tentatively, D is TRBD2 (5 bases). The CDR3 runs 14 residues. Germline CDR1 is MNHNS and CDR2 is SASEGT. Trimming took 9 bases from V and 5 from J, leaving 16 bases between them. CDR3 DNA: TGTGCCAGTCGCCTAGCCCCGGGAACCGGGGAGCTGTTTTTT. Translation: CASRLAPGTGELFF.

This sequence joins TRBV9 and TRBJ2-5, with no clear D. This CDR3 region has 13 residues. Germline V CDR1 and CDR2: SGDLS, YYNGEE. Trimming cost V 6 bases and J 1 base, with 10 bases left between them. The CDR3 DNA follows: TGTGCCAGCAACCGGTGGGGCCAAGAGACCCAGTACTTC. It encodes CASNRWGQETQYF.

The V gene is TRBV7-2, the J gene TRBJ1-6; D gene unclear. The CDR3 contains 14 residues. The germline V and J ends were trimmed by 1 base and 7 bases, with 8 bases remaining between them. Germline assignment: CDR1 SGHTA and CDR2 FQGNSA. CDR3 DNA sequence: TGTGCCAGCAGCTTAGAACAGACAAATTCACCCCTCCACTTT. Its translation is CASSLEQTNSPLHF.

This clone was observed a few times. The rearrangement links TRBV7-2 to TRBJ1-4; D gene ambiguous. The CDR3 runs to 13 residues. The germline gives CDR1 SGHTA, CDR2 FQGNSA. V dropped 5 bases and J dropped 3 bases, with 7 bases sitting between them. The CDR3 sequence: CASSAAANEKLFF. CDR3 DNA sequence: TGTGCCAGCAGCGCCGCCGCTAATGAAAAACTGTTTTTT. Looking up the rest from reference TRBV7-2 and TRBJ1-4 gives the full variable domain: GAGVSQSPSNKVTEKGKDVELRCDPISGHTALYWYRQSLGQGLEFLIYFQGNSAPDKSGLPSDRFSAERTGGSVSTLTIQRTQQEDSAVYLCASSAAANEKLFFGSGTQLSVL.

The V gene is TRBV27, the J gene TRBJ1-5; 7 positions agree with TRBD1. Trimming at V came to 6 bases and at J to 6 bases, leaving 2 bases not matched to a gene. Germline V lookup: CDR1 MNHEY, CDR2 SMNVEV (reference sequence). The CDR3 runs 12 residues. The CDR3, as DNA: TGTGCCAGCAGAACAGGGGTTCAGCCCCAGCATTTT. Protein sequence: CASRTGVQPQHF.

Here the CDR3 reads CASSDKAGGQNIQYF. CDR3 coding DNA: TGTGCCAGCAGTGATAAGGCGGGGGGCCAAAACATTCAGTACTTC. The chain links TRBV6-4 to TRBJ2-4; 8 nucleotides line up with TRBD2. The CDR3 is 15 residues long. After removal of 3 bases from V and 5 bases from J, the junction contained 6 bases not matched to a gene. Germline CDR1 is MRHNA and CDR2 is SNTAGT.

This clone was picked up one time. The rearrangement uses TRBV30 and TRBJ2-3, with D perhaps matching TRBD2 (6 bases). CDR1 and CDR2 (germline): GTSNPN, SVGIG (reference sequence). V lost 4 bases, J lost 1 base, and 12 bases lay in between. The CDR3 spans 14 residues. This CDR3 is CAWTLPGGTDTQYF. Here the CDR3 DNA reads TGTGCCTGGACCCTCCCGGGGGGCACAGATACGCAGTATTTT. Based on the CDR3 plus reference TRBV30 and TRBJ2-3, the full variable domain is SQTIHQWPATLVQPVGSPLSLECTVEGTSNPNLYWYRQAAGRGLQLLFYSVGIGQISSEVPQNLSASRPQDRQFILSSKKLLLSDSGFYLCAWTLPGGTDTQYFGPGTRLTVL.

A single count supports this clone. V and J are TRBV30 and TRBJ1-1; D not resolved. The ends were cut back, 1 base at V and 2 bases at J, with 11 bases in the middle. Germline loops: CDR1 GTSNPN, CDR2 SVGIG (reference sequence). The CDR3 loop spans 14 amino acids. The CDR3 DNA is TGTGCCTGGAGTGGACATGGCGGAAACACTGAAGCTTTCTTT. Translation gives CAWSGHGGNTEAFF. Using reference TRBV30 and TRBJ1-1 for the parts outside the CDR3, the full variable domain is SQTIHQWPATLVQPVGSPLSLECTVEGTSNPNLYWYRQAAGRGLQLLFYSVGIGQISSEVPQNLSASRPQDRQFILSSKKLLLSDSGFYLCAWSGHGGNTEAFFGQGTRLTVV.

The CDR3 is CAVTGANTGELFF. CDR3 bases: TGTGCCGTAACGGGGGCGAACACCGGGGAGCTGTTTTTT. The chain is built from TRBV7-8 and TRBJ2-2; a possible D gene is TRBD2 (6 bases). Germline CDR1 and CDR2: SGHVS and FQNEAQ. Trimming took off 11 bases at V and 0 bases at J, with 10 bases between the two ends. The CDR3 runs to 13 residues.

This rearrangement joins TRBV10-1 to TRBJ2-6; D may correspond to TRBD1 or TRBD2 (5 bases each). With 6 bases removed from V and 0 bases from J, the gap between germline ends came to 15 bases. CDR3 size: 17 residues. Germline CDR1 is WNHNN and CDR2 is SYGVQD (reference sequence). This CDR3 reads CASSAGTGPSGANVLTF. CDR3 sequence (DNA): TGCGCCAGCAGCGCCGGGACGGGCCCCTCTGGGGCCAACGTCCTGACTTTC.

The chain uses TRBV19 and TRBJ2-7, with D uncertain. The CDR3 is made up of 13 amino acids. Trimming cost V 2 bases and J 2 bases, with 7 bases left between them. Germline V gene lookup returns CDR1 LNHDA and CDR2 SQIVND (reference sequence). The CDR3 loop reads CASSITGTYEQYF. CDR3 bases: TGTGCCAGTAGTATAACCGGAACCTACGAGCAGTACTTC.

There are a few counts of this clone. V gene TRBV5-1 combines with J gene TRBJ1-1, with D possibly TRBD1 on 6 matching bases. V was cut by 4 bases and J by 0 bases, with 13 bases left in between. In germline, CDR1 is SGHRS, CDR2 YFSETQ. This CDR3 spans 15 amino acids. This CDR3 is CASSMNRDMNTEAFF. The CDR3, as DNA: TGCGCCAGCAGCATGAACAGGGATATGAACACTGAAGCTTTCTTT. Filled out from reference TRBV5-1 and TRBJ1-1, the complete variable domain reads KAGVTQTPRYLIKTRGQQVTLSCSPISGHRSVSWYQQTPGQGLQFLFEYFSETQRNKGNFPGRFSGRQFSNSRSEMNVSTLELGDSALYLCASSMNRDMNTEAFFGQGTRLTVV.